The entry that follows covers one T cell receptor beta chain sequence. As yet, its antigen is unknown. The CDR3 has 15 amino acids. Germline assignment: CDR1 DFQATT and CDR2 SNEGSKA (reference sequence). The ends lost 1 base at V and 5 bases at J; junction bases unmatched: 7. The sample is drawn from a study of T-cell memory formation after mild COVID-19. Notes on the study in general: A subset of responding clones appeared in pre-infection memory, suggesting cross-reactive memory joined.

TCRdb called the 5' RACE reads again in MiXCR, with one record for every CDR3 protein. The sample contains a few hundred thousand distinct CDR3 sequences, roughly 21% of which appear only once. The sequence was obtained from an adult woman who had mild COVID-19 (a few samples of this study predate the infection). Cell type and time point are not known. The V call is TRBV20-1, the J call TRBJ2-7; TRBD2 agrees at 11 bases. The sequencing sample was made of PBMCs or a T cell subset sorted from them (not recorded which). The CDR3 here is CSARGIAGGQNEQYF. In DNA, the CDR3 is TGCAGTGCTAGAGGGATAGCGGGAGGGCAAAACGAGCAGTACTTC.